This T cell receptor (beta chain) emerged from a study of OX40 agonist ivuxolimab in advanced cancers. CDR3 length: 13 amino acids. CDR1 is MNHEY, CDR2 SVGAGI, per germline. Unmatched junction bases numbered 3, after V lost 8 bases and J lost 0 bases. Repertoires were generated with immunoSEQ multiplex PCR, while TCRdb's copy carries only in-frame clones and drops some. The sample shows about 93,000 clones, roughly 92% of them seen only once. The V gene is TRBV6-5, the J gene TRBJ2-5; the match to TRBD1 covers 7 bases. The starting material was CD4+ or CD8+ T cells sorted from blood, obtained in a trial of the OX40 agonist ivuxolimab. This clonotype originated in an adult with an advanced solid tumor such as melanoma, head and neck, liver or kidney cancer. The CDR3 DNA follows: TGTGCCAGCTGGGACAGTTACCAAGAGACCCAGTACTTC. Its translation is CASWDSYQETQYF.